This T cell receptor beta chain came from a study of cytomegalovirus exposure and HLA in healthy donors. Study context: Earlier results showed 117 million unique TCR beta sequences derived from approximately 180 million T cells.

PCR used 60 Vbeta primers and 13 Jbeta primers. Data came from immunoSEQ multiplex PCR; TCRdb stores just in-frame clones and leaves some out. In all, the sample yields under 40,000 clones. V lost 4 bases and J 7 bases, leaving 14 bases between the germline ends. The CDR3 runs to 14 residues. Germline loops: CDR1 SGHDT, CDR2 YYEEEE. Nominally healthy donors provided the samples, though records likely missed some immune exposures. The study's findings and limits: High specificity and sensitivity for cytomegalovirus status were reported for the classifier. As a later analysis showed, a missense DCLRE1C variant was linked to trimming of TCR beta V- and J-genes.

Remarks on this clone: The antigen remains undetermined.

The source material was PBMCs. The receptor's source is a middle-aged woman in good health and CMV-seropositive. The genes are TRBV5-6 and TRBJ2-2; TRBD1 might be the D (5 bases). The CDR3 DNA is TGTGCCAGCAGCCTAATCCAGGGCAACGGGGAGCTGTTTTTT. Its translation is CASSLIQGNGELFF.